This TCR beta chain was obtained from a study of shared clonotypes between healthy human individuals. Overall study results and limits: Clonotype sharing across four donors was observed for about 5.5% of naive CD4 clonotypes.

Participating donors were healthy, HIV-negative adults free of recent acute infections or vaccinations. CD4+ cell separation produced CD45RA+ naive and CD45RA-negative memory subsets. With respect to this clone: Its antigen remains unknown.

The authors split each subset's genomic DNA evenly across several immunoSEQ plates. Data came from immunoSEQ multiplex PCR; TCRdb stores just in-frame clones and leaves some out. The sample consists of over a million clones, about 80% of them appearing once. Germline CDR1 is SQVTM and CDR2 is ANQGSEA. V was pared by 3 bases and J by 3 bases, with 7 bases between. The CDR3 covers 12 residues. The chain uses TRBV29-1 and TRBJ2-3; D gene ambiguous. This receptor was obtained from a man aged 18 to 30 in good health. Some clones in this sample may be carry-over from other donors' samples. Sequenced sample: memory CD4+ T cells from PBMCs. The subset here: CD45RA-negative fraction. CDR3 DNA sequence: TGCAGCGTTGATTTTAGTACAGATACGCAGTATTTT. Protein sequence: CSVDFSTDTQYF.